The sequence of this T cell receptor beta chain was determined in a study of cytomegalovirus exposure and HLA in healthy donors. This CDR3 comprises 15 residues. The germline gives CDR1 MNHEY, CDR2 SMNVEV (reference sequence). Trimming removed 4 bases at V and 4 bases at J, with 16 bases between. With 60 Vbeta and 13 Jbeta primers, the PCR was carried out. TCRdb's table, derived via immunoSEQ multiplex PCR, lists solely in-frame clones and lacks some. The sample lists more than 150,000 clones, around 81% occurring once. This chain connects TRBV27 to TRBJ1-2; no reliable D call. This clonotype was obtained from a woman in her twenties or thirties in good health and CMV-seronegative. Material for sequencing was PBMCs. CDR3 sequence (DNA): TGTGCCAGCAGTTACGCTGGTGGAGGTCTCTATGGCTACACCTTC. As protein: CASSYAGGGLYGYTF.